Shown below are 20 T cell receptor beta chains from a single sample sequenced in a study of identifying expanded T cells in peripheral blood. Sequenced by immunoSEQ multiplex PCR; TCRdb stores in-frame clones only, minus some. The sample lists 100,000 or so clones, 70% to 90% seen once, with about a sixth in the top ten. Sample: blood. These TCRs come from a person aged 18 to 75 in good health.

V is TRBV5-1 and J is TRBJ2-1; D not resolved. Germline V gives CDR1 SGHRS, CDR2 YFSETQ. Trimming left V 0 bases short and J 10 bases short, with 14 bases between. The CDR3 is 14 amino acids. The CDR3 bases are TGCGCCAGCAGCTTGGAGGTGGAACTTGGGGAGCAGTTCTTC. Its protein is CASSLEVELGEQFF. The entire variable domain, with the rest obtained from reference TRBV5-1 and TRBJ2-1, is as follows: KAGVTQTPRYLIKTRGQQVTLSCSPISGHRSVSWYQQTPGQGLQFLFEYFSETQRNKGNFPGRFSGRQFSNSRSEMNVSTLELGDSALYLCASSLEVELGEQFFGPGTRLTVL.

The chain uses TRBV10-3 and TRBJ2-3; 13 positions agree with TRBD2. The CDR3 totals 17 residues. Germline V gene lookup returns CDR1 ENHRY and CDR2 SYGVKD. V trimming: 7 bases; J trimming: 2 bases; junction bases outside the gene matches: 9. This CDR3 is CAITGTSGETLTDTQYF. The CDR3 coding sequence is TGTGCCATCACCGGGACTAGCGGGGAAACGCTCACAGATACGCAGTATTTT.

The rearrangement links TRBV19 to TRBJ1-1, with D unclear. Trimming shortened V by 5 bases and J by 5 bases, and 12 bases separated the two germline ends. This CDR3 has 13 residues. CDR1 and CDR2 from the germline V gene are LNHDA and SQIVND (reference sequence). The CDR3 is CASSSGTGTEAFF. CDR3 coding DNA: TGTGCCAGTAGTTCGGGTACGGGAACTGAAGCTTTCTTT. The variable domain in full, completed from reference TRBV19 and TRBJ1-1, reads DGGITQSPKYLFRKEGQNVTLSCEQNLNHDAMYWYRQDPGQGLRLIYYSQIVNDFQKGDIAEGYSVSREKKESFPLTVTSAQKNPTAFYLCASSSGTGTEAFFGQGTRLTVV.

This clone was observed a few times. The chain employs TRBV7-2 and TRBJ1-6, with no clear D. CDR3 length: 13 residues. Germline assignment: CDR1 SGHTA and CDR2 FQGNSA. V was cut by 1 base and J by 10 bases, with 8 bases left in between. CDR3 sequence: CASSLGLESPLHF. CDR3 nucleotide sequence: TGTGCCAGCAGCTTAGGTTTAGAATCACCCCTCCACTTT.

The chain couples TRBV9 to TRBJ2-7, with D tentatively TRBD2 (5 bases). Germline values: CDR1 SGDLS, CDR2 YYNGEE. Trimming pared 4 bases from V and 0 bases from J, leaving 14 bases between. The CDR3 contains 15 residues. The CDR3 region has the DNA TGTGCCAGCAGCACCAACGGGGTGAGCTCCTACGAGCAGTACTTC. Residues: CASSTNGVSSYEQYF.

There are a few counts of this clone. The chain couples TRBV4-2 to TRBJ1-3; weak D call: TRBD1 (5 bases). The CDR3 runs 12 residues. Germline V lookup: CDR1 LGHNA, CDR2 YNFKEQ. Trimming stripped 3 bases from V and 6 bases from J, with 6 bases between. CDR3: CASSQGENTIYF. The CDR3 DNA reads TGTGCCAGCAGCCAGGGGGAAAACACCATATATTTT.

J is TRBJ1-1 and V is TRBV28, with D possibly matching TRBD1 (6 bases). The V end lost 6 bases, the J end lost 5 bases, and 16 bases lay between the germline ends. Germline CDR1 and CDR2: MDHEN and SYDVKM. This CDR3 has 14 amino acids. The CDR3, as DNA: TGTGCCAGCAGGCCCCCCGGAGGGGGGACTGAAGCTTTCTTT. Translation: CASRPPGGGTEAFF.

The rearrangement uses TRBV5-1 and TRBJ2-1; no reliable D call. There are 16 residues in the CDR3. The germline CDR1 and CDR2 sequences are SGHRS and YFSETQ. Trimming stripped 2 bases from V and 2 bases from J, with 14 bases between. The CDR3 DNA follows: TGCGCCAGCAGCTTTTCAGACATGAATCCCTACAATGAGCAGTTCTTC. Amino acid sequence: CASSFSDMNPYNEQFF. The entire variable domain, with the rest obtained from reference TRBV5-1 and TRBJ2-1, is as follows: KAGVTQTPRYLIKTRGQQVTLSCSPISGHRSVSWYQQTPGQGLQFLFEYFSETQRNKGNFPGRFSGRQFSNSRSEMNVSTLELGDSALYLCASSFSDMNPYNEQFFGPGTRLTVL.

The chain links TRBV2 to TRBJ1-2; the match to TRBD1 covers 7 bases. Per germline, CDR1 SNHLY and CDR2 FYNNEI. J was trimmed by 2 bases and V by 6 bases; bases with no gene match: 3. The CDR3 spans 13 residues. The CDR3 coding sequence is TGTGCCAGCAGGCCGACAGGGAACTATGGCTACACCTTC. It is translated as CASRPTGNYGYTF.

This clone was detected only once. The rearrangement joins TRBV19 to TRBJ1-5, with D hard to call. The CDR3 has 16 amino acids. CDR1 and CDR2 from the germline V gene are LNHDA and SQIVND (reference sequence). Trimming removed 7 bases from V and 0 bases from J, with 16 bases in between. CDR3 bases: TGTGCCAGTACCGCTTGGGCACGGTATAGCAATCAGCCCCAGCATTTT. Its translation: CASTAWARYSNQPQHF.

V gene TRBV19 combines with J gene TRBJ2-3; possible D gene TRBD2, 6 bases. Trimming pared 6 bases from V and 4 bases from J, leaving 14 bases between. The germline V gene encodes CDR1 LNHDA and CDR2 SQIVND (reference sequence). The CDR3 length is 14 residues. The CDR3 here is CASRHRLVSDTQYF. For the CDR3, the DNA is TGTGCCAGTAGACACCGACTAGTTTCAGATACGCAGTATTTT. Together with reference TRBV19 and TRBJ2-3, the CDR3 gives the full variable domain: DGGITQSPKYLFRKEGQNVTLSCEQNLNHDAMYWYRQDPGQGLRLIYYSQIVNDFQKGDIAEGYSVSREKKESFPLTVTSAQKNPTAFYLCASRHRLVSDTQYFGPGTRLTVL.

CDR3 residues: CSVEDSGGWAFF. The CDR3 nucleotides read TGCAGCGTTGAAGATTCGGGGGGTTGGGCTTTCTTT. The rearrangement joins TRBV29-1 to TRBJ1-1; possibly TRBD1 for D (5 bases). V was shortened by 0 bases and J by 11 bases, with 13 bases between the two germline ends. The CDR3 loop spans 12 amino acids. Looked up from germline, CDR1 is SQVTM and CDR2 is ANQGSEA.

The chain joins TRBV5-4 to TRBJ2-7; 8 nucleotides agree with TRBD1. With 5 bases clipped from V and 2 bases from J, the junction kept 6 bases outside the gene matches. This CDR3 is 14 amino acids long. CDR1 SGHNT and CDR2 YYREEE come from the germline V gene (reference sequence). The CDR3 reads CASRQGQATYEQYF. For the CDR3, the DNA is TGTGCCAGCAGACAGGGACAGGCGACCTACGAGCAGTACTTC.

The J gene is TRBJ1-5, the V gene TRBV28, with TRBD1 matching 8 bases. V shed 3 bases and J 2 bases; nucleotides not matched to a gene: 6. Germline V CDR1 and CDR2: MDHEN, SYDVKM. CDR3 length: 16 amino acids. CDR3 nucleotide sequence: TGTGCCAGCAGTTTGGCAGGGGGCGAGGGCAATCAGCCCCAGCATTTT. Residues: CASSLAGGEGNQPQHF.

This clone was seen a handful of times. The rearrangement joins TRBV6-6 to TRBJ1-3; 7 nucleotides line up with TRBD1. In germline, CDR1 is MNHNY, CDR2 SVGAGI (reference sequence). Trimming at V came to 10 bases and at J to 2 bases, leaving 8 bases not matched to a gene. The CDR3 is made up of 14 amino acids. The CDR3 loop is CATTRQGTGNTIYF. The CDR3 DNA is TGTGCCACAACCAGACAGGGAACTGGAAACACCATATATTTT.

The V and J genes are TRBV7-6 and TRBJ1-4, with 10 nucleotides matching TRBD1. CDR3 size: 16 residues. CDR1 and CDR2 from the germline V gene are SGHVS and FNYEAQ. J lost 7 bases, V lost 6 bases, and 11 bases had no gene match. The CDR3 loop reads CASSPQWTGGSEKLFF. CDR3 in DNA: TGTGCCAGCAGTCCTCAATGGACAGGGGGATCTGAAAAACTGTTTTTT.

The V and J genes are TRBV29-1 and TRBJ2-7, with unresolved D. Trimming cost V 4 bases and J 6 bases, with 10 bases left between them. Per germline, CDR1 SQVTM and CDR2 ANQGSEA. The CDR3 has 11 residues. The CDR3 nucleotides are TGCAGCGTTGCGGTAGCTAGCGAGCAGTACTTC. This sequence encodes CSVAVASEQYF.

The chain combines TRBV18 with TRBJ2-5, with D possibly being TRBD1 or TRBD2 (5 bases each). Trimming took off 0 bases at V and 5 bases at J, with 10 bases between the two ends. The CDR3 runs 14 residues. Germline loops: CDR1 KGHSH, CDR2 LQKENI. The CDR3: CASSPPSGRETQYF. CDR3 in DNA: TGTGCCAGCTCACCACCGTCGGGGCGGGAGACCCAGTACTTC.

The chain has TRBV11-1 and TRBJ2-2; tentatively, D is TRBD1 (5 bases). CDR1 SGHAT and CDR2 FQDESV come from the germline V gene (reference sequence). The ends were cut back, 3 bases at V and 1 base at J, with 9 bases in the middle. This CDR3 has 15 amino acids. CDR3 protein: CASSFLGQNTGELFF. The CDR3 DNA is TGTGCCAGCAGCTTCCTCGGACAGAACACCGGGGAGCTGTTTTTT. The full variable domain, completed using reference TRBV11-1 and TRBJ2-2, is EAEVAQSPRYKITEKSQAVAFWCDPISGHATLYWYRQILGQGPELLVQFQDESVVDDSQLPKDRFSAERLKGVDSTLKIQPAELGDSAMYLCASSFLGQNTGELFFGEGSRLTVL.

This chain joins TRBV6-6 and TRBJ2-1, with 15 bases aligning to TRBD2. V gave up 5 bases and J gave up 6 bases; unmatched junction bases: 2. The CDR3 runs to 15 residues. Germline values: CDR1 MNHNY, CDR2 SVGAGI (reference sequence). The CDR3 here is CASSGLAGGSNEQFF. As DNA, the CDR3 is TGTGCCAGCAGTGGACTAGCGGGGGGGAGCAATGAGCAGTTCTTC.